The 24 T cell receptor beta chains presented below share a single source sample, sequenced in a study of T cells in localized non-small cell lung cancer. The table came from immunoSEQ multiplex PCR; TCRdb's copy has only in-frame clones and leaves some out. There are about 53,000 clones in the sample; around four fifths occur only once, and 17% lies in the top ten. The source material was peripheral blood mononuclear cells, sampled before any cancer treatment. Source of these receptors: a man between 35 and 75 years old with stage III lung adenocarcinoma.

The chain combines TRBV6-7 with TRBJ2-4; D may be TRBD1 (5 bases). TRBV6-7 is classed as an ORF, of uncertain function. CDR3 length: 17 amino acids. Trimming pared 1 base from V and 1 base from J, leaving 14 bases between. In DNA, the CDR3 is TGTGCCAGCAGTTACTTGAAAGGGGCCTCCGCCAAAAACATTCAGTACTTC. Translating it yields CASSYLKGASAKNIQYF.

The V gene is TRBV6-1, the J gene TRBJ2-7; 7 bases map to TRBD2. Germline V lookup: CDR1 MNHNS, CDR2 SASEGT. Trimming took 0 bases from V and 5 from J; bases not matched to a gene: 10. CDR3 length: 16 residues. The CDR3 here is CASSEAGGGRRNEQYF. CDR3 DNA: TGTGCCAGCAGTGAAGCGGGGGGGGGAAGAAGGAACGAGCAGTACTTC.

The chain links TRBV7-9 to TRBJ2-3; a weak D match, TRBD1 (6 bases). The CDR3 is 14 amino acids. CDR1 SEHNR and CDR2 FQNEAQ come from the germline V gene (reference sequence). Trimming took off 5 bases at V and 2 bases at J, with 11 bases between the two ends. The chain's CDR3 is CASSVTGYTDTQYF. CDR3 bases: TGTGCCAGCAGCGTTACAGGGTACACAGATACGCAGTATTTT. The full variable domain, with the rest looked up from reference TRBV7-9 and TRBJ2-3, is DTGVSQNPRHKITKRGQNVTFRCDPISEHNRLYWYRQTLGQGPEFLTYFQNEAQLEKSRLLSDRFSAERPKGSFSTLEIQRTEQGDSAMYLCASSVTGYTDTQYFGPGTRLTVL.

The chain joins TRBV11-2 to TRBJ2-1, with 10 bases that match TRBD1. The CDR3 loop spans 15 amino acids. CDR1 and CDR2 from the germline V gene are SGHAT and FQNNGV. V dropped 1 base and J dropped 6; count of bases not matched to a gene: 3. The CDR3 DNA sequence: TGTGCCAGCAGCTTAGTGGGACAGGGGCCCAATGAGCAGTTCTTC. The encoded protein is CASSLVGQGPNEQFF.

The rearrangement uses TRBV28 and TRBJ2-5; D gene unclear. V shed 3 bases and J shed 1 base, with 3 bases lying between them. The CDR3 is 12 amino acids. In germline, CDR1 is MDHEN, CDR2 SYDVKM. Here the CDR3 reads CASSFGQETQYF. CDR3 nucleotide sequence: TGTGCCAGCAGTTTCGGCCAAGAGACCCAGTACTTC. The full variable domain, rest sourced from reference TRBV28 and TRBJ2-5, is DVKVTQSSRYLVKRTGEKVFLECVQDMDHENMFWYRQDPGLGLRLIYFSYDVKMKEKGDIPEGYSVSREKKERFSLILESASTNQTSMYLCASSFGQETQYFGPGTRLLVL.

V is TRBV6-5 and J is TRBJ2-3; unclear D gene. The CDR3 covers 12 residues. With 6 bases removed from V and 2 bases from J, the gap between germline ends came to 6 bases. Germline CDR1 reads MNHEY; CDR2 reads SVGAGI. CDR3 coding DNA: TGTGCCAGCAGGGCAGCCACAGATACGCAGTATTTT. Translation gives CASRAATDTQYF.

This sequence joins TRBV9 and TRBJ2-1; D perhaps matches TRBD2 (6 bases). The V end lost 4 bases, the J end lost 5 bases, and 13 bases lay between the germline ends. The CDR3 contains 14 residues. Germline lookup yields CDR1 SGDLS and CDR2 YYNGEE. The CDR3 reads CASSPRDFNNEQFF. In DNA form, the CDR3 reads TGTGCCAGCAGCCCGCGGGACTTCAACAATGAGCAGTTCTTC.

The chain has TRBV7-9 and TRBJ2-6; D is ambiguous. The CDR3 length is 15 residues. The V and J ends lost 7 bases and 0 bases respectively, with 10 bases between them. The germline gives CDR1 SEHNR, CDR2 FQNEAQ (reference sequence). CDR3 DNA sequence: TGTGCCAGCACCCGAACAACCTCTGGGGCCAACGTCCTGACTTTC. Amino acid sequence: CASTRTTSGANVLTF.

This clone appeared a single time. The chain couples TRBV29-1 to TRBJ2-6, with unresolved D. Per germline, CDR1 SQVTM and CDR2 ANQGSEA. The CDR3 extends over 14 amino acids. Trimming removed 8 bases at V and 2 bases at J, with 13 bases between. The CDR3, as DNA: TGCAGCACGATGGAAAATACTGGGGCCAACGTCCTGACTTTC. It specifies CSTMENTGANVLTF.

The V gene is TRBV29-1, the J gene TRBJ2-5; D is undetermined. The CDR3 length is 12 residues. CDR1 is SQVTM, CDR2 ANQGSEA, per germline. V shed 6 bases and J shed 2 bases, with 10 bases lying between them. As DNA, the CDR3 is TGCAGCGTCGTGCAGCCACAAGAGACCCAGTACTTC. Protein: CSVVQPQETQYF.

The chain couples TRBV9 to TRBJ2-3; possibly TRBD2 for D (6 bases). Germline values: CDR1 SGDLS, CDR2 YYNGEE. The V and J ends lost 4 bases and 7 bases respectively, with 10 bases between them. There are 12 residues in the CDR3. CDR3 sequence (DNA): TGTGCCAGCAGCCCAGGCGGGAATACGCAGTATTTT. Encoded protein: CASSPGGNTQYF.

The rearrangement joins TRBV2 to TRBJ1-2; 8 bases are shared with TRBD1. Looked up from germline, CDR1 is SNHLY and CDR2 is FYNNEI. With 5 bases clipped from V and 8 bases from J, the junction kept 7 bases outside the gene matches. The CDR3 loop spans 13 amino acids. The CDR3 DNA reads TGTGCCAGCAGTAGGGCAGGGGGCGACGGCTACACCTTC. Its protein is CASSRAGGDGYTF.

The chain recombines TRBV10-3 with TRBJ2-3; TRBD1 aligns across 9 bases. Germline V gives CDR1 ENHRY, CDR2 SYGVKD. V lost 3 bases, J lost 1 base, and 2 bases stayed unmatched. There are 15 residues in the CDR3. CDR3 amino acids: CAISERTGGTDTQYF. CDR3 nucleotides: TGTGCCATCAGTGAAAGGACAGGGGGCACAGATACGCAGTATTTT.

The chain recombines TRBV6-1 with TRBJ2-1; D is possibly TRBD1 (6 bases). The CDR3 covers 14 residues. V lost 7 bases to trimming and J lost 0 bases, with 10 bases between them. Looked up from germline, CDR1 is MNHNS and CDR2 is SASEGT. The CDR3 DNA sequence: TGTGCCAGCAACATGGACAGCTCCTACAATGAGCAGTTCTTC. Translated, it gives CASNMDSSYNEQFF.

The V gene is TRBV12-5, the J gene TRBJ2-3; 9 bases map to TRBD1. The CDR3 is 15 amino acids. V lost 3 bases and J lost 4; bases outside the gene matches: 5. In germline, CDR1 is LGHNT, CDR2 FRNRAP. CDR3 coding DNA: TGTGCTAGTGGTTTCGGGGACAGGGTCCCAGATACGCAGTATTTT. Its protein is CASGFGDRVPDTQYF.

The count of this clone is one. The chain carries TRBV7-2 and TRBJ1-2; weak D call: TRBD1 (6 bases). CDR3 length equals 13 residues. V was pared by 2 bases and J by 7 bases, with 11 bases between. Looked up from germline, CDR1 is SGHTA and CDR2 is FQGNSA. The CDR3: CASSLRGASGYTF. The DNA of the CDR3 is TGTGCCAGCAGCTTAAGGGGGGCAAGTGGCTACACCTTC.

The CDR3 protein is CASASRDPVETQYF. CDR3 DNA: TGTGCCAGCGCGAGTAGGGACCCAGTCGAGACCCAGTACTTC. The chain carries TRBV7-2 and TRBJ2-5; the D call may be TRBD1 or TRBD2 (5 bases each). V lost 8 bases and J 5 bases, leaving 18 bases between the germline ends. This CDR3 is 14 amino acids long. In germline, CDR1 is SGHTA, CDR2 FQGNSA.

In DNA form, the CDR3 reads TGTGCCAGCACCGACATTCCAGGGGGCGACCAGCCCCAGCATTTT. Residues: CASTDIPGGDQPQHF. The chain combines TRBV6-1 with TRBJ1-5, with 8 bases that match TRBD1. The CDR3 has 15 amino acids. After removal of 7 bases from V and 7 bases from J, the junction contained 12 bases not matched to a gene. CDR1 and CDR2 from the germline V gene are MNHNS and SASEGT.

This clone was detected only a few times. V is TRBV5-4 and J is TRBJ2-1; possibly TRBD2 for D (7 bases). The CDR3 is 16 residues long. The ends were cut back, 0 bases at V and 7 bases at J, with 17 bases in the middle. Germline V gives CDR1 SGHNT, CDR2 YYREEE (reference sequence). In DNA, the CDR3 is TGTGCCAGCAGCTTGGAGGCCGGGGGGCATCTGAATGAGCAGTTCTTC. Protein: CASSLEAGGHLNEQFF.

The chain is built from TRBV2 and TRBJ1-2; the D is unclear. CDR1 is SNHLY and CDR2 is FYNNEI in the germline V gene. This CDR3 has 11 residues. Trimming took 6 bases from V and 5 from J, leaving 7 bases between them. Here the CDR3 DNA reads TGTGCCAGCAGCGAGACATATGGCTACACCTTC. This sequence encodes CASSETYGYTF.

This clone appeared a single time. CDR3 amino acids: CASSFGQQETQYF. In nucleotides, the CDR3 is TGTGCCAGCAGCTTCGGGCAGCAAGAGACCCAGTACTTC. V usage is TRBV7-2 and J usage is TRBJ2-5, with unresolved D. The CDR3 covers 13 residues. The V end was cut by 3 bases, the J end by 2 bases, with 7 bases between. Per the germline V gene, CDR1 is SGHTA and CDR2 is FQGNSA.

The CDR3, as DNA: TGCGCCAGCAGCTTGGACAGGAACTATGGCTACACCTTC. It codes for CASSLDRNYGYTF. The rearrangement links TRBV5-1 to TRBJ1-2, with D possibly being TRBD1 (5 bases). CDR1 is SGHRS and CDR2 is YFSETQ in the germline V gene. Trimming left V 0 bases short and J 2 bases short, with 5 bases between. The CDR3 spans 13 residues.

This chain uses TRBV30 with TRBJ2-1; 15 bases agree with TRBD2. The CDR3 sequence is 13 residues long. J was trimmed by 11 bases and V by 4 bases; bases with no gene match: 3. CDR1 is GTSNPN, CDR2 SVGIG, per germline (reference sequence). The CDR3 DNA is TGTGCCTGGAAGGGACTAGCGGGAGGAAAGCAGTTCTTC. This translates into CAWKGLAGGKQFF.

The genes are TRBV29-1 and TRBJ1-2; D is unresolved. Germline V lookup: CDR1 SQVTM, CDR2 ANQGSEA. Trimming cost V 4 bases and J 2 bases, with 11 bases left between them. This CDR3 has 13 amino acids. The CDR3 spells CSVAPKLNYGYTF. CDR3 nucleotides: TGCAGCGTTGCGCCTAAACTGAACTATGGCTACACCTTC.